The 15 T cell receptor beta chains in this list originate from one sample, sequenced in a study of T cells in Graves' hyperthyroidism and ophthalmopathy. The source material, RNA transcripts, was used to amplify TCR beta CDR3 regions. The HTBI primer set served for first-round RT-PCR of the TCR CDR3. One entry per CDR3 protein, called by TCRdb with MiXCR from the multiplex PCR reads. The sample carries some 440,000 distinct CDR3 sequences, 15% to 19% recorded once. Sequencing was performed on blood. All receptors come from a woman younger than 30 with Graves' hyperthyroidism.

Only a few counts were recorded for this clonotype. This rearrangement joins TRBV4-3 to TRBJ1-2; maybe TRBD1 (5 bases). The germline gives CDR1 LGHNA, CDR2 YSLEER. The CDR3 is 15 amino acids. The V end was cut by 0 bases, the J end by 4 bases, with 12 bases between. DNA for the CDR3: TGCGCCAGCAGCCAAGATCCCCGAGGGGTCTATGGCTACACCTTC. Translating gives CASSQDPRGVYGYTF.

J is TRBJ2-4 and V is TRBV27, with TRBD2 identical over 8 bases. Trimming took 6 bases from V and 0 from J; bases not matched to a gene: 7. The CDR3 covers 16 residues. The germline V gene encodes CDR1 MNHEY and CDR2 SMNVEV (reference sequence). As DNA, the CDR3 is TGTGCCAGCAGCCTAACTAGCGGCCTAGCCAAAAACATTCAGTACTTC. It is translated as CASSLTSGLAKNIQYF.

This clonotype was seen ten or more times. The chain recombines TRBV6-5 with TRBJ1-5; D unresolved. The V end was cut by 5 bases, the J end by 4 bases, with 15 bases between. This CDR3 is built from 15 residues. Germline V lookup: CDR1 MNHEY, CDR2 SVGAGI. The CDR3 DNA reads TGTGCCAGCAGTCCCGGGGTGGGTGTGAATCAGCCCCAGCATTTT. It encodes CASSPGVGVNQPQHF.

This clonotype has a handful of counts. The V gene is TRBV20-1, the J gene TRBJ2-7; D is tentatively TRBD1 or TRBD2 (5 bases each). The V and J ends lost 2 bases and 2 bases respectively, with 16 bases between them. The CDR3 consists of 15 residues. The germline V gene encodes CDR1 DFQATT and CDR2 SNEGSKA (reference sequence). The CDR3 is CSARLPGTAAYEQYF. CDR3 nucleotide sequence: TGCAGTGCTAGACTCCCCGGGACCGCCGCCTACGAGCAGTACTTC.

Many counts were recorded for this clonotype. The V call is TRBV20-1, the J call TRBJ2-3, with 7 positions matching TRBD2. The junction had 15 bases not matched to a gene; V was cut back by 6 bases and J by 6 bases. The germline gives CDR1 DFQATT, CDR2 SNEGSKA (reference sequence). The CDR3 extends over 15 amino acids. The CDR3, as DNA: TGCAGTGCGAATGGAGGGAGGGGCAGGGCGGATACGCAGTATTTT. Amino acid sequence: CSANGGRGRADTQYF.

This clonotype was recorded many times. V and J are TRBV7-9 and TRBJ2-3; no clear D. The V and J ends lost 7 bases and 6 bases respectively, with 17 bases between them. Germline assignment: CDR1 SEHNR and CDR2 FQNEAQ (reference sequence). The CDR3 sequence is 14 residues long. CDR3 coding DNA: TGTGCCAGCACCGAAATCGGATTTCCGGATACGCAGTATTTT. Its protein product is CASTEIGFPDTQYF.

This chain joins TRBV28 and TRBJ2-1; TRBD1 matches 8 bases. CDR3 length: 14 residues. The germline V gene encodes CDR1 MDHEN and CDR2 SYDVKM. V was clipped by 0 bases and J by 5 bases; unmatched bases: 0. The CDR3 loop is CASSLWDRDNEQFF. The CDR3 nucleotides read TGTGCCAGCAGTTTATGGGACAGGGACAATGAGCAGTTCTTC.

This clonotype occurred many times. The chain uses TRBV2 and TRBJ2-3, with TRBD2 matching over 14 bases. Per the germline V gene, CDR1 is SNHLY and CDR2 is FYNNEI. With 6 bases clipped from V and 8 bases from J, the junction kept 4 bases outside the gene matches. CDR3 length: 14 amino acids. The CDR3 loop is CASRPTSGRGTQYF. DNA of the CDR3: TGTGCCAGCAGACCGACTAGCGGGAGGGGTACGCAGTATTTT.

The table lists this clonotype with a few counts. The germline gene is not matched at one end of the junction; a read error may be the cause. The chain uses TRBV7-3 and TRBJ2-1; 8 bases map to TRBD1. There are 15 residues in the CDR3. Looked up from germline, CDR1 is SGHTA and CDR2 is FQGTGA. CDR3 sequence reads: CAGSLDRGSYNEQFF. The DNA for the CDR3 is TGTGCCGGCAGCCTAGACAGGGGTTCCTACAATGAGCAGTTCTTC.

The CDR3, as DNA: TGCAGTGCAGGGGTTGGGACCGGGGAGCTGTTTTTT. Its protein is CSAGVGTGELFF. V gene TRBV20-1 combines with J gene TRBJ2-2, with D tentatively TRBD1 (5 bases). The V gene's germline CDR1 is DFQATT and CDR2 SNEGSKA (reference sequence). The CDR3 sequence is 12 residues long. The germline V and J ends were trimmed by 6 bases and 5 bases, with 10 bases remaining between them.

The V call is TRBV9, the J call TRBJ2-3; TRBD1 matches at 11 bases. Per germline, CDR1 SGDLS and CDR2 YYNGEE. Trimming took 4 bases from V and 2 from J; bases not matched to a gene: 9. There are 17 residues in the CDR3. The chain's CDR3 is CASSFPRTGGNTDTQYF. The CDR3 nucleotides read TGTGCCAGCAGCTTCCCACGGACAGGGGGCAACACAGATACGCAGTATTTT. Full variable domain (remainder filled in from reference TRBV9 and TRBJ2-3): DSGVTQTPKHLITATGQRVTLRCSPRSGDLSVYWYQQSLDQGLQFLIQYYNGEERAKGNILERFSAQQFPDLHSELNLSSLELGDSALYFCASSFPRTGGNTDTQYFGPGTRLTVL.

The chain has TRBV7-9 and TRBJ2-6; TRBD1 aligns across 7 bases. J gave up 4 bases and V 5 bases, and 5 bases lay outside the gene matches. CDR3 size: 15 residues. Germline V gene lookup returns CDR1 SEHNR and CDR2 FQNEAQ (reference sequence). CDR3 sequence: CASSEQGTGANVLTF. The CDR3 coding sequence is TGTGCCAGCAGCGAACAGGGGACCGGGGCCAACGTCCTGACTTTC.

V and J are TRBV5-1 and TRBJ2-3; D is undetermined. The V end lost 3 bases, the J end lost 7 bases, and 9 bases lay between the germline ends. CDR1 and CDR2 from the germline V gene are SGHRS and YFSETQ. This CDR3 region has 12 residues. The CDR3 DNA sequence: TGCGCCAGCAGCTCCCTGGAAAATACGCAGTATTTT. Residues: CASSSLENTQYF.

The chain carries TRBV11-2 and TRBJ2-7, with TRBD1 identical over 7 bases. This CDR3 has 13 residues. CDR1 is SGHAT and CDR2 is FQNNGV in the germline V gene. V shed 5 bases and J 4 bases; nucleotides not matched to a gene: 5. For the CDR3, the DNA is TGTGCCAGCAGCCCAGACAGGGAATACGAGCAGTACGTC. Amino acids: CASSPDREYEQYV.

The rearrangement uses TRBV5-1 and TRBJ2-1, with TRBD2 identical over 9 bases. CDR3 size: 15 residues. Germline values: CDR1 SGHRS, CDR2 YFSETQ. The junction had 5 bases not matched to a gene; V was cut back by 0 bases and J by 7 bases. CDR3 loop: CASSLASGVTNEQFF. Here the CDR3 DNA reads TGCGCCAGCAGCTTGGCTAGCGGGGTAACTAATGAGCAGTTCTTC.